The entry below gives a single T cell receptor (beta chain) sequence along with its context. Its antigen is not known. This sample stems from a study of T cell responses to AZD1222 COVID-19 vaccine. Study-level points and caveats: Baseline seropositives among AZD1222 recipients totaled only six or seven. Spike-specific TCR breadth and depth rose after two AZD1222 doses. Mostly white British, mostly female donors; authors suggested clonal diversity may be underestimated.

CDR1 and CDR2 (germline): LNHNV, YYDKDF (reference sequence). The V and J ends lost 3 bases and 5 bases respectively, with 14 bases between them. This CDR3 spans 15 amino acids. Sequencing was performed with immunoSEQ multiplex PCR; in TCRdb, only in-frame clones are kept and a portion is missing. The sample yields roughly 150,000 clones, almost 90% seen once. This TCR derives from an adult in good health. This specimen consisted of peripheral blood, obtained on day 0 of AZD1222 vaccination. V usage is TRBV15 and J usage is TRBJ1-5; D might be TRBD1 (5 bases). The CDR3 loop reads CATSRGGSGYQPQHF. The DNA for the CDR3 is TGTGCCACCAGCAGGGGGGGAAGTGGTTATCAGCCCCAGCATTTT.